The text below deals with one TCR beta chain. Its target is not known. Other DNA sequences in this sample translate to the same CDR3. Sample treatment: around 19 received Ad26.COV2.S at low or high dose, single or two shots; 5 received placebo; per-sample allocation not given. Specimens were obtained on day 63 following the first vaccine or placebo injection. The data derive from a study of Ad26.COV2.S vaccination and SARS-CoV-2 variants. The method was immunoSEQ multiplex PCR; TCRdb's version includes in-frame clones alone and lacks a portion of them. This sample has some 390,000 clones, with approximately 90% found just once. Trimming removed 0 bases from V and 4 bases from J, with 7 bases in between. CDR3 length: 14 amino acids. The germline V gene has CDR1 SGHAT and CDR2 FQNNGV. Overall study results and limits: Researchers cautioned that TCR breadth and depth analyses may have underestimated total T cell responses.

This receptor was identified in a person between 18 and 65 years old who received the Ad26.COV2.S COVID-19 vaccine or a placebo. The chain couples TRBV11-2 to TRBJ1-3, with TRBD1 as a possible D gene (6 bases). Sequences were derived from peripheral blood, sampled in a trial of Ad26.COV2.S vaccine versus placebo. The CDR3: CASSLDRGGNTIYF. CDR3 bases: TGTGCCAGCAGCTTAGACAGGGGCGGAAACACCATATATTTT.